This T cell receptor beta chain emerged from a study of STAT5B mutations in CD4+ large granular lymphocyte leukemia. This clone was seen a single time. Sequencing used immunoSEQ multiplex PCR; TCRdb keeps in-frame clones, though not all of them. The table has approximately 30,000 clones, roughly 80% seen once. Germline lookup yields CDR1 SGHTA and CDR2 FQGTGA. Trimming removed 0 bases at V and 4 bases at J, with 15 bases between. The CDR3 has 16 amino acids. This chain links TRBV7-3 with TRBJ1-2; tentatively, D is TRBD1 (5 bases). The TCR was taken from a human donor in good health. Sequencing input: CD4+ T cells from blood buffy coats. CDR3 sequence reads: CASSLTATASVYGYTF. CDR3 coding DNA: TGTGCCAGCAGCTTAACCGCGACAGCATCAGTCTATGGCTACACCTTC.